This passage covers 25 T cell receptor beta chains from one sample sequenced in a study of blood T cell repertoires in COVID-19. Profiled with immunoSEQ multiplex PCR; TCRdb holds only in-frame clones, not every one. The data hold over 200,000 clones, with 75% to 85% observed a single time. The sequencing input was peripheral blood. The receptors stem from a woman aged 30 to 39 with COVID-19, enrolled during active disease.

The chain links TRBV15 to TRBJ1-5; D is unresolved. The V gene lost 5 bases and the J gene lost 3 bases, with 8 bases spanning the gap. CDR1 LNHNV and CDR2 YYDKDF come from the germline V gene (reference sequence). This CDR3 has 13 amino acids. CDR3 in DNA: TGTGCCACCAGCGGGAGTATCAATCAGCCCCAGCATTTT. Its protein product is CATSGSINQPQHF.

The chain has TRBV7-3 and TRBJ2-3; D ambiguous. With 5 bases removed from V and 0 bases from J, the gap between germline ends came to 3 bases. Germline V gene sequence: CDR1 SGHTA, CDR2 FQGTGA. This CDR3 has 12 residues. CDR3 in amino acids: CASSLSTDTQYF. CDR3 bases: TGTGCCAGCAGCCTGAGCACAGATACGCAGTATTTT.

This chain connects TRBV5-1 to TRBJ1-4; 12 bases are a match to TRBD1. CDR3 length equals 16 residues. CDR1 and CDR2 from the germline V gene are SGHRS and YFSETQ. J was trimmed by 10 bases and V by 4 bases; bases with no gene match: 11. CDR3 region: CASSPGTGGMDVKLFF. CDR3 in DNA: TGCGCCAGCAGCCCGGGGACAGGGGGCATGGATGTAAAACTGTTTTTT.

The chain joins TRBV21-1 to TRBJ2-4; the tabulated D call, TRBD2, remains unverified against the DNA. TRBV21-1 corresponds to a pseudogene. This CDR3 spans 14 amino acids. The CDR3 protein is CASSPRTTLNIQYF. CDR3 nucleotides: TGTGCCAGCAGCCCGAGGACTACCCTAAACATTCAGTACTTC.

This chain connects TRBV6-4 to TRBJ1-2; 7 nucleotides agree with TRBD1. J was trimmed by 2 bases and V by 2 bases; bases with no gene match: 5. Germline V gene sequence: CDR1 MRHNA, CDR2 SNTAGT. The CDR3 is made up of 15 amino acids. The CDR3 spells CASSDASGQNYGYTF. In DNA form, the CDR3 reads TGTGCCAGCAGTGACGCCTCGGGACAGAACTATGGCTACACCTTC.

The gene calls are TRBV25-1 and TRBJ2-1, with a possible D match to TRBD2 (5 bases). Germline CDR1 and CDR2: MGHDK and SYGVNS. The V gene lost 2 bases and the J gene lost 4 bases, with 12 bases spanning the gap. CDR3 size: 15 residues. The CDR3 region has the DNA TGTGCCAGCAGTGAAGCGGGCGGTAGTTACAATGAGCAGTTCTTC. This encodes CASSEAGGSYNEQFF.

A single count supports this clone. The chain has TRBV30 and TRBJ1-2; no clear D. The CDR3 loop spans 11 amino acids. Trimming removed 1 base at V and 6 bases at J, with 6 bases between. Per germline, CDR1 GTSNPN and CDR2 SVGIG (reference sequence). For the CDR3, the DNA is TGTGCCTGGAGTGAGGCGGATGGCTACACCTTC. It is translated as CAWSEADGYTF.

J is TRBJ2-3 and V is TRBV24-1; TRBD1 is a possible D gene (5 bases). Germline CDR1 reads KGHDR; CDR2 reads SFDVKD. The CDR3 length is 16 residues. Trimming took 2 bases from V and 3 from J, leaving 14 bases between them. The CDR3 reads CATSDSRQLVTDTQYF. CDR3 DNA sequence: TGTGCCACCAGTGATTCGCGACAGCTCGTGACAGATACGCAGTATTTT.

V is TRBV7-2 and J is TRBJ1-1; TRBD1 is a possible D gene (5 bases). This CDR3 is 14 amino acids long. V was trimmed by 5 bases and J by 0 bases, leaving 10 bases between them. The germline V gene encodes CDR1 SGHTA and CDR2 FQGNSA. The CDR3 reads CASSDRQMNTEAFF. In DNA form, the CDR3 reads TGTGCCAGCAGCGATAGACAGATGAACACTGAAGCTTTCTTT.

The V gene is TRBV11-3, the J gene TRBJ2-7; TRBD1 is a possible D gene (6 bases). Germline V gene lookup returns CDR1 SGHNT and CDR2 YENEEA. V was trimmed by 8 bases and J by 7 bases, leaving 21 bases between them. This CDR3 has 14 residues. As DNA, the CDR3 is TGTGCCAGCTTCTCCGGGACACACCGCAGGGAGCAGTACTTC. Translation gives CASFSGTHRREQYF. The whole variable domain, remainder taken from reference TRBV11-3 and TRBJ2-7, is EAGVVQSPRYKIIEKKQPVAFWCNPISGHNTLYWYLQNLGQGPELLIRYENEEAVDDSQLPKDRFSAERLKGVDSTLKIQPAELGDSAVYLCASFSGTHRREQYFGPGTRLTVT.

The chain carries TRBV7-9 and TRBJ2-2; tentatively, D is TRBD2 (5 bases). Germline CDR1 is SEHNR and CDR2 is FQNEAQ (reference sequence). The CDR3 totals 16 residues. The V end was cut by 8 bases, the J end by 4 bases, with 20 bases between. CDR3 bases: TGTGCCAGCCCCTTTGTCCGGGGAGCAAGCACCGGGGAGCTGTTTTTT. This gives the protein CASPFVRGASTGELFF.

The rearrangement joins TRBV7-3 to TRBJ2-2; D remains ambiguous. The CDR3 has 14 residues. The germline gives CDR1 SGHTA, CDR2 FQGTGA. V was shortened by 3 bases and J by 2 bases, with 7 bases between the two germline ends. For the CDR3, the DNA is TGTGCCAGCAGCTTGGGCAGTAACACCGGGGAGCTGTTTTTT. Protein sequence: CASSLGSNTGELFF.

The chain has TRBV7-9 and TRBJ2-2, with D possibly matching TRBD2 (7 bases). CDR1 and CDR2 from the germline V gene are SEHNR and FQNEAQ (reference sequence). Trimming took 5 bases from V and 5 from J, leaving 15 bases between them. This CDR3 spans 15 amino acids. The CDR3 loop reads CASSLRGAGTGELFF. In nucleotides, the CDR3 is TGTGCCAGCAGCCTACGGGGGGCAGGGACCGGGGAGCTGTTTTTT.

The V gene is TRBV6-2 or TRBV6-3, the J gene TRBJ2-1; TRBD1 matches 8 bases. Germline CDR1 reads MNHEY; CDR2 reads SVGEGT. CDR3 length equals 16 residues. J gave up 5 bases and V 10 bases, and 16 bases lay outside the gene matches. CDR3 amino acids: CAISPTRQGPNNEQFF. CDR3 coding DNA: TGTGCCATCAGCCCCACACGACAGGGGCCCAACAATGAGCAGTTCTTC.

This chain links TRBV19 with TRBJ1-4, with D maybe TRBD1 (6 bases). Trimming left V 2 bases short and J 8 bases short, with 12 bases between. The CDR3 length is 14 residues. The germline V gene encodes CDR1 LNHDA and CDR2 SQIVND (reference sequence). The chain's CDR3 is CASSIRGHGEKLFF. As DNA, the CDR3 is TGTGCCAGTAGTATAAGGGGACACGGGGAAAAACTGTTTTTT. Combining the CDR3 with reference TRBV19 and TRBJ1-4 gives the whole variable domain DGGITQSPKYLFRKEGQNVTLSCEQNLNHDAMYWYRQDPGQGLRLIYYSQIVNDFQKGDIAEGYSVSREKKESFPLTVTSAQKNPTAFYLCASSIRGHGEKLFFGSGTQLSVL.

This chain links TRBV6-2 or TRBV6-3 with TRBJ1-5, with TRBD1 matching over 8 bases. The trim removed 5 bases at V and 7 bases at J, leaving 7 bases unmatched. Per the germline V gene, CDR1 is MNHEY and CDR2 is SVGEGT. This CDR3 is built from 14 residues. DNA for the CDR3: TGTGCCAGCAGTGACCGGACAGGGTCACAGCCCCAGCATTTT. Its translation: CASSDRTGSQPQHF.

This clone showed up just once. The chain links TRBV7-2 to TRBJ2-7, with 8 bases fitting TRBD1. Trimming removed 1 base from V and 5 bases from J; junction bases left unmatched: 10. The CDR3 is made up of 16 amino acids. Germline CDR1 reads SGHTA; CDR2 reads FQGNSA. The DNA of the CDR3 is TGTGCCAGCAGCTTAGGGATTCGGACAGGGTACCACGAGCAGTACTTC. Translation gives CASSLGIRTGYHEQYF.

The rearrangement links TRBV10-3 to TRBJ1-2; 7 bases align to TRBD1. Trimming at V came to 4 bases and at J to 4 bases, leaving 12 bases not matched to a gene. There are 16 residues in the CDR3. Germline lookup yields CDR1 ENHRY and CDR2 SYGVKD. CDR3 in amino acids: CAISGLSIQGSYGYTF. The CDR3 region has the DNA TGTGCCATCAGTGGCCTCTCAATACAGGGGAGCTATGGCTACACCTTC.

The chain joins TRBV28 to TRBJ1-6; no firm D call. Trimming pared 6 bases from V and 9 bases from J, leaving 15 bases between. Germline V gene lookup returns CDR1 MDHEN and CDR2 SYDVKM. The CDR3 is 14 amino acids. CDR3 nucleotides: TGTGCCAGCAGACCACAGACAACGGTTTCACCCCTCCACTTT. This gives the protein CASRPQTTVSPLHF.

The chain is built from TRBV12-3 or TRBV12-4 and TRBJ1-4; D remains unclear. V was shortened by 5 bases and J by 15 bases, with 19 bases between the two germline ends. CDR3 length: 13 amino acids. The CDR3 here is CASSPTPLGLVFF. The CDR3 DNA sequence: TGTGCCAGCAGTCCAACCCCCCTAGGCCTCGTGTTTTTT.

The table lists this clone with a count of one. V is TRBV5-4 and J is TRBJ1-1; TRBD1 might be the D (5 bases). Trimming took off 0 bases at V and 1 base at J, with 13 bases between the two ends. The CDR3 has 16 residues. Germline V gives CDR1 SGHNT, CDR2 YYREEE (reference sequence). The DNA of the CDR3 is TGTGCCAGCAGCTTGGCGGGACTCGACACGAACACTGAAGCTTTCTTT. Translating it yields CASSLAGLDTNTEAFF.

The genes are TRBV6-5 and TRBJ1-2; D is unresolved. V was clipped by 4 bases and J by 5 bases, with 14 bases between them. The germline gives CDR1 MNHEY, CDR2 SVGAGI. CDR3 length: 14 residues. In DNA form, the CDR3 reads TGTGCCAGCAGTTCGGAGGGCGGAGGTTATGGCTACACCTTC. This sequence encodes CASSSEGGGYGYTF.

CDR3 sequence: CASSPAAVFSYEQYF. In DNA form, the CDR3 reads TGTGCCAGCAGTCCAGCGGCGGTTTTCTCCTACGAGCAGTACTTC. The chain carries TRBV28 and TRBJ2-7, with a tentative D call TRBD2 (5 bases). Germline CDR1 MDHEN, CDR2 SYDVKM. V was shortened by 5 bases and J by 0 bases, with 14 bases between the two germline ends. The CDR3 is made up of 15 amino acids. The full variable domain, its missing parts supplied by reference TRBV28 and TRBJ2-7, is DVKVTQSSRYLVKRTGEKVFLECVQDMDHENMFWYRQDPGLGLRLIYFSYDVKMKEKGDIPEGYSVSREKKERFSLILESASTNQTSMYLCASSPAAVFSYEQYFGPGTRLTVT.

This chain joins TRBV15 and TRBJ1-4; tentatively, D is TRBD1 (5 bases). The CDR3 runs 15 residues. Trimming stripped 1 base from V and 8 bases from J, with 14 bases between. Germline V gene data show CDR1 as LNHNV and CDR2 as YYDKDF (reference sequence). In DNA form, the CDR3 reads TGTGCCACCAGCAGAGGCCCAGGGCCGGAGGAAAAACTGTTTTTT. This sequence encodes CATSRGPGPEEKLFF.

There are a few counts of this clone. In the same sample, other DNA sequences code for this CDR3. V usage is TRBV12-3 or TRBV12-4 and J usage is TRBJ2-7; D gene ambiguous. Between the trimmed V and J ends, which lost 5 bases and 1 base, there was a span of 6 bases. The CDR3 contains 12 residues. CDR3 nucleotides: TGTGCCAGCAGTCCAGGATCCTACGAGCAGTACTTC. Protein: CASSPGSYEQYF.